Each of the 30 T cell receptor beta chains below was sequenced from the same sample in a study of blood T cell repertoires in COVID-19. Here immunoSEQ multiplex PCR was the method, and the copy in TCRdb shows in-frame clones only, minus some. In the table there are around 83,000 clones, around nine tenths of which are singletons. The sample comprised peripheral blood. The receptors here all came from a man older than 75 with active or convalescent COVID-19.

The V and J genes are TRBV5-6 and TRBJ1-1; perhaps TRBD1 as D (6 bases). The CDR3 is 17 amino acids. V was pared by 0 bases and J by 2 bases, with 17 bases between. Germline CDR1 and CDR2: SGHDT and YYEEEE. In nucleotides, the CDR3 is TGTGCCAGCAGCTTGGCCTTAACAGGGTCGGGAAACACTGAAGCTTTCTTT. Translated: CASSLALTGSGNTEAFF.

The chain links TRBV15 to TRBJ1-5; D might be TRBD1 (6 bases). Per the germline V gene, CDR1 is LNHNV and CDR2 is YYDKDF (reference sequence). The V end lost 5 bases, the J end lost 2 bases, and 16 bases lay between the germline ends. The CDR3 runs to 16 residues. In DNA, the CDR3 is TGTGCCACCAGCGGGAACAGGGTTTCGGGCAATCAGCCCCAGCATTTT. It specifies CATSGNRVSGNQPQHF.

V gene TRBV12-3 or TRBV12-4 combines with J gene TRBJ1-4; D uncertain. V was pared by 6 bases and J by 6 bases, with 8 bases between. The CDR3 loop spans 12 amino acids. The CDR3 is CASSPGHEKLFF. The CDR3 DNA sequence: TGTGCCAGCAGCCCAGGTCATGAAAAACTGTTTTTT.

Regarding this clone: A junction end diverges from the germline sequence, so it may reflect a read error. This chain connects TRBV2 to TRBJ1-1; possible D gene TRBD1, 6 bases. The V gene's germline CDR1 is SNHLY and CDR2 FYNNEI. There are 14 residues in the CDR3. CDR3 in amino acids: CASSLQGVGTETFF. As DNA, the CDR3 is TGTGCCAGCAGTTTACAGGGAGTGGGCACTGAAACTTTCTTT. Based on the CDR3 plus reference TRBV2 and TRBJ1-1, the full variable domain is EPEVTQTPSHQVTQMGQEVILRCVPISNHLYFYWYRQILGQKVEFLVSFYNNEISEKSEIFDDQFSVERPDGSNFTLKIRSTKLEDSAMYFCASSLQGVGTETFFGQGTRLTVV.

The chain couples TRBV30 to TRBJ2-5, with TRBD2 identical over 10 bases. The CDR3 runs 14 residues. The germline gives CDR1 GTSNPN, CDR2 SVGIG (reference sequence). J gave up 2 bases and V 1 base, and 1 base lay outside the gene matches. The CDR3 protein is CAWSGTSGQETQYF. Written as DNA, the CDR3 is TGTGCCTGGAGTGGGACTAGCGGACAAGAGACCCAGTACTTC.

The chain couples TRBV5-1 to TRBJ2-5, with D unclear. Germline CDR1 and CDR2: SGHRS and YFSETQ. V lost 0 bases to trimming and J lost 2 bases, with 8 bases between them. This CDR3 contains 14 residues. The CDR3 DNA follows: TGCGCCAGCAGCTTGGAACCGGGTCAAGAGACCCAGTACTTC. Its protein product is CASSLEPGQETQYF.

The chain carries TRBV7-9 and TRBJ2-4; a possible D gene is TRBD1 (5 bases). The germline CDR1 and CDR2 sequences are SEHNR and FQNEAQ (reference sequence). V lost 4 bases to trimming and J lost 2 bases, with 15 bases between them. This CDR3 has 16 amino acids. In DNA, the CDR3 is TGTGCCAGCAGCTACCGACAGTCCTTAACCAAAAACATTCAGTACTTC. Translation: CASSYRQSLTKNIQYF.

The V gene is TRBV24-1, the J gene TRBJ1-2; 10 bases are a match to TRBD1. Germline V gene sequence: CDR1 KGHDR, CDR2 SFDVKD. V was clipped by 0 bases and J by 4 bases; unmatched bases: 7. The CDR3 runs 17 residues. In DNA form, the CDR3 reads TGTGCCACCAGTGATTTGCAAGAGACAGGGGGCATCTATGGCTACACCTTC. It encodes CATSDLQETGGIYGYTF.

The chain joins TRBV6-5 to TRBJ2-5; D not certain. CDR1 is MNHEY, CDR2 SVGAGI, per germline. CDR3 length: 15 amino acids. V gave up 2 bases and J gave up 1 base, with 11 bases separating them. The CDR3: CASSYLRQSQETQYF. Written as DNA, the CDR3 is TGTGCCAGCAGTTACCTACGACAAAGCCAAGAGACCCAGTACTTC.

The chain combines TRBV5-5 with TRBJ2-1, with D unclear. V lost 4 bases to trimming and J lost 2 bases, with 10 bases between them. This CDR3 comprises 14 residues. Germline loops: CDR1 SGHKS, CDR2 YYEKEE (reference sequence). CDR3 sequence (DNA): TGTGCCAGCAGCCCCCTAGATCCCTACAATGAGCAGTTCTTC. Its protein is CASSPLDPYNEQFF.

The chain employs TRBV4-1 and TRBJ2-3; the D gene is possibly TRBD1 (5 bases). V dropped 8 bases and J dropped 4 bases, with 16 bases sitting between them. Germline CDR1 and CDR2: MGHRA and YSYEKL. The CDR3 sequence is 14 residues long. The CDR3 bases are TGCGCCAGCTCCCCCGTGGGGCCCCCAGATACGCAGTATTTT. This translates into CASSPVGPPDTQYF.

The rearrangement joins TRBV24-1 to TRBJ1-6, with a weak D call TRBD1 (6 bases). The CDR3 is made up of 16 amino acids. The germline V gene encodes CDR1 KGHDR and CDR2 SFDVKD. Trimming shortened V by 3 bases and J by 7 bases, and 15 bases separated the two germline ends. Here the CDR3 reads CATSDPGGRLNSPLHF. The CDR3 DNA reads TGTGCCACCAGTGATCCCGGGGGGCGTCTCAATTCACCCCTCCACTTT.

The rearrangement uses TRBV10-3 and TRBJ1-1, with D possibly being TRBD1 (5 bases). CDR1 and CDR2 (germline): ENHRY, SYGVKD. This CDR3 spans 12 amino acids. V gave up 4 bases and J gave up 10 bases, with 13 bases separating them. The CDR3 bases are TGTGCCATCAGTGCTGGGGGGGAAGGAGCTTTCTTT. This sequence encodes CAISAGGEGAFF.

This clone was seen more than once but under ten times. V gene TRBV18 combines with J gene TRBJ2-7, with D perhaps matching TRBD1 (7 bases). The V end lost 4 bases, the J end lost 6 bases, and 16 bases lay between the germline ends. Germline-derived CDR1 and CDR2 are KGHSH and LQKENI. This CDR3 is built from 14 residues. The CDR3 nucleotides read TGTGCCAGCTCACTTACACAGCAGGGGGGCGAGCAGTACGTC. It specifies CASSLTQQGGEQYV.

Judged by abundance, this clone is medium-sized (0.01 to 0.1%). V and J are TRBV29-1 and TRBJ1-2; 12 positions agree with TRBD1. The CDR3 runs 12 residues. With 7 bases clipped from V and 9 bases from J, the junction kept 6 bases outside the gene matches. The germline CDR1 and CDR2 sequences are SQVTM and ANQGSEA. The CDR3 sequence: CSAGTGGASYTF. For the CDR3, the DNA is TGCAGCGCCGGGACAGGGGGCGCGAGCTACACCTTC.

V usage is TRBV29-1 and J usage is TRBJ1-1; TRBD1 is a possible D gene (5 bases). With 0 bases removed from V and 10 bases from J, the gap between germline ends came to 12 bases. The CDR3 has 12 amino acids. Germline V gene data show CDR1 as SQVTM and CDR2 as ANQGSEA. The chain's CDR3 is CSVEDIRVTAFF. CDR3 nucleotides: TGCAGCGTTGAAGACATCAGGGTGACAGCTTTCTTT.

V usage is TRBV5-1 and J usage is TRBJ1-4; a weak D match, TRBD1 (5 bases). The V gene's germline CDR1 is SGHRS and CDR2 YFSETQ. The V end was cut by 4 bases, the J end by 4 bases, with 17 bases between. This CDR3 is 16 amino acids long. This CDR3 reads CASSPNRGGVNEKLFF. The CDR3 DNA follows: TGCGCCAGCAGCCCGAACCGGGGGGGGGTTAATGAAAAACTGTTTTTT.

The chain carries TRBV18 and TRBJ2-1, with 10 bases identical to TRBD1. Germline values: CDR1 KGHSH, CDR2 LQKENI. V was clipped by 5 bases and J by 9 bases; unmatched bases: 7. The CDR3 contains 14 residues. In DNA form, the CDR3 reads TGTGCCAGCTCAACCCGGGACAGGGGTTCTGAGCAGTTCTTC. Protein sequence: CASSTRDRGSEQFF.

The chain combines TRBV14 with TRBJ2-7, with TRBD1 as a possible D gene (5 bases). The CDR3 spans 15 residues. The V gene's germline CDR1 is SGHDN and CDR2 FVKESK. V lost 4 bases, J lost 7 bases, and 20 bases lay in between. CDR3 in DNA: TGTGCCAGCAGCCCAGAGCAAGGGGCCGCAGGGGAGCAGTACGTC. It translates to CASSPEQGAAGEQYV.

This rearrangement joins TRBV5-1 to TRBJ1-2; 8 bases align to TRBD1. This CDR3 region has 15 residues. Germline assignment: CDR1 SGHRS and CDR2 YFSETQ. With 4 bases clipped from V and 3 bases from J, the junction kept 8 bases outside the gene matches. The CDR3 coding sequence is TGCGCCAGCAGCCCCCGACAGGGGACCGACTATGGCTACACCTTC. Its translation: CASSPRQGTDYGYTF.

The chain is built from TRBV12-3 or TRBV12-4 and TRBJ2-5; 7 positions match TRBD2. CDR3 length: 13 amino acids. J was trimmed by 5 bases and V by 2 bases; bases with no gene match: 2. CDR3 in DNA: TGTGCCAGCAGTTTACGGGGGGTGGAGACCCAGTACTTC. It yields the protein CASSLRGVETQYF.

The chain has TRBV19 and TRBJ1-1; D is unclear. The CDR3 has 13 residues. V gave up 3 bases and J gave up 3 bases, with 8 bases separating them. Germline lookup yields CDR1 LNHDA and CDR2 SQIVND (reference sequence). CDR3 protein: CASSMRSDTEAFF. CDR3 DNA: TGTGCCAGTAGTATGAGGTCCGACACTGAAGCTTTCTTT.

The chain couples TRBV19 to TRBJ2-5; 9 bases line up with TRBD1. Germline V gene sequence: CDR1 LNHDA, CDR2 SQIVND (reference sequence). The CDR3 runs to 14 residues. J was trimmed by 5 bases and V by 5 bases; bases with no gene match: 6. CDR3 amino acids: CASSSGTGMETQYF. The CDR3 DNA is TGTGCCAGTAGTTCCGGGACAGGGATGGAGACCCAGTACTTC.

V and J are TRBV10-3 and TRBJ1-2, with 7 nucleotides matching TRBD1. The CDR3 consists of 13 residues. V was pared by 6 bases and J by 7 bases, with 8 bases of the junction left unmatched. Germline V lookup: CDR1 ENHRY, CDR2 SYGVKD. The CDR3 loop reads CAIRDRAVSGYTF. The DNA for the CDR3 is TGTGCCATCAGAGACAGGGCAGTTTCTGGCTACACCTTC.

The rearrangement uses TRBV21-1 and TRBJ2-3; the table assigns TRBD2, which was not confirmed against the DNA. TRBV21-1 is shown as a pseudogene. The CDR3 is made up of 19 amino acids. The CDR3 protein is CASTQKPLTSGSFTDTQYF. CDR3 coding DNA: TGTGCCAGCACCCAAAAACCCCTGACTAGTGGGTCGTTCACAGATACGCAGTATTTT.

In DNA form, the CDR3 reads TGTGCCAGCAGCCAGGACAGGGGGCCCAATGAGCAGTTCTTC. It is translated as CASSQDRGPNEQFF. The chain uses TRBV7-2 and TRBJ2-1; 11 bases align to TRBD1. Germline V lookup: CDR1 SGHTA, CDR2 FQGNSA. V was clipped by 5 bases and J by 6 bases; unmatched bases: 3. CDR3 length equals 14 residues.

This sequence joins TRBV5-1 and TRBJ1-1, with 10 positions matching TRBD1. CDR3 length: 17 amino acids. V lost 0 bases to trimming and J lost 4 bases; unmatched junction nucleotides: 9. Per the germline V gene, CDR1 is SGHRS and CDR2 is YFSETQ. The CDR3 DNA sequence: TGCGCCAGCAGCTTGGCGGGACAGGGGTGGGGTAGCACTGAAGCTTTCTTT. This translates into CASSLAGQGWGSTEAFF.

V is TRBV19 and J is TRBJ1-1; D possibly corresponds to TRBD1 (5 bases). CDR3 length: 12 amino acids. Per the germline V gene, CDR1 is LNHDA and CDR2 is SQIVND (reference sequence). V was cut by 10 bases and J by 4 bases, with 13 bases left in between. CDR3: CATGRERTEAFF. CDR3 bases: TGTGCCACCGGCAGGGAACGCACTGAAGCTTTCTTT. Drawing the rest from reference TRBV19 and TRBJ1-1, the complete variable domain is DGGITQSPKYLFRKEGQNVTLSCEQNLNHDAMYWYRQDPGQGLRLIYYSQIVNDFQKGDIAEGYSVSREKKESFPLTVTSAQKNPTAFYLCATGRERTEAFFGQGTRLTVV.

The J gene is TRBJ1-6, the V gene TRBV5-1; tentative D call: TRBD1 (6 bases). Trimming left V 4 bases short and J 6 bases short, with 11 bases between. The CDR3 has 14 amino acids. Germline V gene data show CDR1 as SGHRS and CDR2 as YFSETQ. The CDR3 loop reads CASSPRDTNSPLHF. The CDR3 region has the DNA TGCGCCAGCAGCCCGAGGGACACTAATTCACCCCTCCACTTT. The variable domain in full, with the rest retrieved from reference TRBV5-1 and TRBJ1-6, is KAGVTQTPRYLIKTRGQQVTLSCSPISGHRSVSWYQQTPGQGLQFLFEYFSETQRNKGNFPGRFSGRQFSNSRSEMNVSTLELGDSALYLCASSPRDTNSPLHFGNGTRLTVT.

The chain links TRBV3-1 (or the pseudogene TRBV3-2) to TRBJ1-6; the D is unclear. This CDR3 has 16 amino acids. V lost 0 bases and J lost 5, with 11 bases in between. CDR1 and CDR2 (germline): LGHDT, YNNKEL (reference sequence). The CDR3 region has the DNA TGTGCCAGCAGCCAAGAACGGGGAACGGATAATTCACCCCTCCACTTT. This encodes CASSQERGTDNSPLHF.